The 13 T cell receptor beta chains below come from one sample, sequenced in a study of identical twins. TCRdb called the 5' RACE reads again in MiXCR, with one record for every CDR3 protein. The sample lists fewer than 250,000 distinct CDR3 sequences, about 7.5% occurring once. These data were also reused for a study on yellow fever vaccine responses in identical twins.

Input material: CD8+ T cells sorted from blood. The receptors derive from a woman aged 18-30 years in good health.

There are a few counts of this clonotype. This chain joins TRBV12-3 or TRBV12-4 and TRBJ2-7, with D uncertain. There are 13 residues in the CDR3. V shed 1 base and J shed 3 bases, with 7 bases lying between them. The chain's CDR3 is CASSLDSGYEQYV. The CDR3, as DNA: TGTGCCAGCAGTTTAGATTCGGGCTACGAGCAGTACGTC.

This chain uses TRBV20-1 with TRBJ2-7; TRBD2 agrees at 7 bases. The germline V gene has CDR1 DFQATT and CDR2 SNEGSKA (reference sequence). The CDR3 length is 15 residues. V shed 3 bases and J 1 base; nucleotides not matched to a gene: 9. The CDR3 protein is CSARVGLGDSYEQYF. The CDR3 nucleotides are TGCAGTGCTAGGGTCGGACTAGGAGATTCCTACGAGCAGTACTTC.

The CDR3 is CSVDRGPNGYTF. The DNA for the CDR3 is TGCAGCGTTGACAGGGGGCCCAATGGCTACACCTTC. The chain has TRBV29-1 and TRBJ1-2, with 8 nucleotides matching TRBD1. Germline CDR1 and CDR2: SQVTM and ANQGSEA. This CDR3 contains 12 residues. Trimming cost V 3 bases and J 6 bases; bases outside gene matches: 3.

The chain has TRBV28 and TRBJ2-7; D possibly corresponds to TRBD2 (6 bases). With 3 bases removed from V and 6 bases from J, the gap between germline ends came to 15 bases. The CDR3 consists of 14 residues. Per the germline V gene, CDR1 is MDHEN and CDR2 is SYDVKM. CDR3 region: CASSFSSGFIEQYF. DNA for the CDR3: TGTGCCAGCAGTTTCTCGAGCGGGTTCATCGAGCAGTACTTC. Together with reference TRBV28 and TRBJ2-7, the CDR3 gives the full variable domain: DVKVTQSSRYLVKRTGEKVFLECVQDMDHENMFWYRQDPGLGLRLIYFSYDVKMKEKGDIPEGYSVSREKKERFSLILESASTNQTSMYLCASSFSSGFIEQYFGPGTRLTVT.

V usage is TRBV12-5 and J usage is TRBJ2-5; D is perhaps TRBD1 or TRBD2 (5 bases each). V lost 1 base to trimming and J lost 3 bases, with 18 bases between them. This CDR3 comprises 17 residues. Per the germline V gene, CDR1 is LGHNT and CDR2 is FRNRAP. This chain's CDR3 is CASGLDQGRGKEETQYF. In DNA form, the CDR3 reads TGTGCTAGTGGTTTGGATCAGGGTCGGGGAAAGGAAGAGACCCAGTACTTC.

The chain is built from TRBV14 and TRBJ2-2, with D perhaps TRBD2 (5 bases). The germline V and J ends were trimmed by 0 bases and 6 bases, with 17 bases remaining between them. This CDR3 spans 17 amino acids. Germline V gene sequence: CDR1 SGHDN, CDR2 FVKESK. Here the CDR3 DNA reads TGTGCCAGCAGCCAAGATCCGGCAGGAGGCTACTCCGGGGAGCTGTTTTTT. Translation gives CASSQDPAGGYSGELFF. Combining the CDR3 with reference TRBV14 and TRBJ2-2 gives the whole variable domain EAGVTQFPSHSVIEKGQTVTLRCDPISGHDNLYWYRRVMGKEIKFLLHFVKESKQDESGMPNNRFLAERTGGTYSTLKVQPAELEDSGVYFCASSQDPAGGYSGELFFGEGSRLTVL.

V is TRBV3-1 and J is TRBJ2-1; 7 bases are shared with TRBD2. The CDR3 extends over 16 amino acids. Germline lookup yields CDR1 LGHDT and CDR2 YNNKEL (reference sequence). V lost 1 base to trimming and J lost 2 bases; unmatched junction nucleotides: 5. The CDR3 protein is CASSQGLAVTYNEQFF. The CDR3 DNA reads as TGTGCCAGCAGCCAAGGGCTAGCGGTTACCTACAATGAGCAGTTCTTC.

The table lists this clonotype with many counts. The chain combines TRBV5-5 with TRBJ1-2, with D possibly matching TRBD1 (6 bases). In germline, CDR1 is SGHKS, CDR2 YYEKEE (reference sequence). CDR3 size: 14 residues. Trimming pared 2 bases from V and 7 bases from J, leaving 15 bases between. The CDR3, as DNA: TGTGCCAGCAGCTTCTACCGGGGGCGCTCTGGCTACACCTTC. It codes for CASSFYRGRSGYTF. Based on the CDR3 plus reference TRBV5-5 and TRBJ1-2, the full variable domain is DAGVTQSPTHLIKTRGQQVTLRCSPISGHKSVSWYQQVLGQGPQFIFQYYEKEERGRGNFPDRFSARQFPNYSSELNVNALLLGDSALYLCASSFYRGRSGYTFGSGTRLTVV.

This clonotype has just a few counts. The chain employs TRBV27 and TRBJ2-3; D not resolved. Per the germline V gene, CDR1 is MNHEY and CDR2 is SMNVEV (reference sequence). Trimming left V 2 bases short and J 4 bases short, with 10 bases between. This CDR3 contains 14 residues. The CDR3 protein is CASSLRAGADTQYF. The CDR3 region has the DNA TGTGCCAGCAGTTTAAGGGCCGGTGCAGATACGCAGTATTTT.

The gene calls are TRBV3-1 and TRBJ2-7; D is unclear. Trimming took 4 bases from V and 0 from J, leaving 16 bases between them. The CDR3 covers 16 residues. CDR1 and CDR2 from the germline V gene are LGHDT and YNNKEL (reference sequence). The CDR3 DNA reads as TGTGCCAGCAGCCTGTTGATGACTGCTACCTCCTACGAGCAGTACTTC. It yields the protein CASSLLMTATSYEQYF.

J is TRBJ2-3 and V is TRBV20-1, with D perhaps TRBD2 (6 bases). Trimming stripped 7 bases from V and 5 bases from J, with 16 bases between. Germline V gene data show CDR1 as DFQATT and CDR2 as SNEGSKA (reference sequence). This CDR3 contains 13 residues. The CDR3 DNA follows: TGCAGTGGAGGCGGGGAAAGGGGAGATACGCAGTATTTT. This translates into CSGGGERGDTQYF.

This rearrangement joins TRBV29-1 to TRBJ2-7; 9 bases agree with TRBD1. The CDR3 runs to 18 residues. J lost 9 bases, V lost 6 bases, and 27 bases had no gene match. The germline V gene has CDR1 SQVTM and CDR2 ANQGSEA. CDR3 residues: CSVVQPGQGSSPSTWQYF. The DNA for the CDR3 is TGCAGCGTGGTACAACCGGGACAGGGCAGTTCCCCATCTACGTGGCAGTACTTC.

The sample holds a few counts of this clonotype. This rearrangement joins TRBV7-9 to TRBJ1-1; TRBD1 matches 7 bases. Germline V CDR1 and CDR2: SEHNR, FQNEAQ (reference sequence). J lost 2 bases, V lost 5 bases, and 8 bases had no gene match. The CDR3 totals 15 residues. CDR3 in DNA: TGTGCCAGCAGCCCAGGGACAGTTAGTAACACTGAAGCTTTCTTT. This translates into CASSPGTVSNTEAFF.